This record concerns one T cell receptor (beta chain) sequence. As yet, its antigen is unknown. Graft specimens yielded both intraepithelial and lamina propria lymphocytes. Sequenced by immunoSEQ multiplex PCR; TCRdb stores in-frame clones only, minus some. The sample holds 20,000 or so clones; roughly four fifths are singletons and the top ten take about 3%. The data derive from a study of graft-versus-host responses after intestinal transplantation. Across the whole study: Anti-thymocyte globulin induction, then tacrolimus and steroids for about three years, went to all recipients.

Findings of the study overall: GvH clone levels peaked in circulation, and this peak was associated with early post-transplant HvG declines. GvH clones turned up in recipient marrow; some had shown up first in ileum or blood. Individuals who had graft-donor T cell macrochimerism had allografts that showed high graft-versus-host to host-versus-graft clonal ratios.

CDR1 is MNHNS, CDR2 SASEGT, per germline. The CDR3 sequence is 14 residues long. V was clipped by 10 bases and J by 3 bases, with 19 bases between them. The gene calls are TRBV6-1 and TRBJ2-7; D is undetermined. Source: ileum tissue, taken 12 days after intestinal transplant. This sequence originates from a human patient who received an intestinal transplant, so some T cells may come from the graft donor. The CDR3 protein is CATETSAEIYEQYF. The CDR3 DNA follows: TGTGCCACTGAAACGTCCGCAGAAATCTACGAGCAGTACTTC.